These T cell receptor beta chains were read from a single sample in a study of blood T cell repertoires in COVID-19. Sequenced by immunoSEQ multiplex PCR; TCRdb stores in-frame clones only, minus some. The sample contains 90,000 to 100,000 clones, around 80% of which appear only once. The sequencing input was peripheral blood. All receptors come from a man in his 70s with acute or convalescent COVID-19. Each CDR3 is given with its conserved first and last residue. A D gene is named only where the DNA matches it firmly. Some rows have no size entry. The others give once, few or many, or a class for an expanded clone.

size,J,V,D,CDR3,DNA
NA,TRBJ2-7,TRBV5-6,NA,CASSSIGLPEGFEQYF,TGTGCCAGCAGCTCCATAGGACTGCCCGAAGGGTTCGAGCAGTACTTC
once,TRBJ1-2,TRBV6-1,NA,CASSEAGTGAIIGGYTF,TGTGCCAGCAGTGAAGCGGGCACAGGAGCCATCATTGGGGGCTACACCTTC
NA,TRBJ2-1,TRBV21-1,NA,CASSTEDREGLAPSYPYNEQFF,TGTGCCAGCAGCACAGAGGACAGGGAGGGACTAGCGCCCTCCTACCCCTACAATGAGCAGTTCTTC
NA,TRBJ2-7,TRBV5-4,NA,CASSHGSSGEQYF,TGTGCCAGCAGCCATGGGTCCTCAGGCGAGCAGTACTTC
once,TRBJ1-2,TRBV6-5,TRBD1,CASTRQGALGYTF,TGTGCCAGCACCCGACAGGGGGCCTTGGGCTACACCTTC
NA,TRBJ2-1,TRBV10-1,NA,CASSADGSRKYNEQFF,TGCGCCAGCAGTGCGGACGGGAGTCGAAAATACAATGAGCAGTTCTTC
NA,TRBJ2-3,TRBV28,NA,CASSLRRVAELQDTQYF,TGTGCCAGCAGTTTAAGGAGGGTAGCGGAACTTCAGGATACGCAGTATTTT
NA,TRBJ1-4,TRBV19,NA,CAAGLGEKLFF,TGTGCGGCGGGGTTGGGTGAAAAACTGTTTTTT
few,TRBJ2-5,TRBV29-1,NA,CSGRRRLGETQYF,TGCAGCGGGAGGCGGCGGCTGGGGGAGACCCAGTACTTC
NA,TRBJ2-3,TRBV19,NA,CASSTSPVNTDTQYF,TGTGCCAGTAGTACCTCCCCTGTTAACACAGATACGCAGTATTTT